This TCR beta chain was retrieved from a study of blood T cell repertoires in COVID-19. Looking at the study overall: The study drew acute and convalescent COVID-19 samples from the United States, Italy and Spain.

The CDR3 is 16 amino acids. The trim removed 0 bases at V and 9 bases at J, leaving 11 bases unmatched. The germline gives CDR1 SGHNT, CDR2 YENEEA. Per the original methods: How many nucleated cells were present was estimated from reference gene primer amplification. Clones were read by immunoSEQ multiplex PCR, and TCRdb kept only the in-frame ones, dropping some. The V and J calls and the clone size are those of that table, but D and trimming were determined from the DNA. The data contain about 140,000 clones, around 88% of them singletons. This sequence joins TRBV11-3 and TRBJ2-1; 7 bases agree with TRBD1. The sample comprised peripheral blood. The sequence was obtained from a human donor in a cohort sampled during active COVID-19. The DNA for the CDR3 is TGTGCCAGCAGCTTAGATCAAAGGGGGCGGTTCAGTGAGCAGTTCTTC. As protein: CASSLDQRGRFSEQFF. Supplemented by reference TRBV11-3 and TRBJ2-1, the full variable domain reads EAGVVQSPRYKIIEKKQPVAFWCNPISGHNTLYWYLQNLGQGPELLIRYENEEAVDDSQLPKDRFSAERLKGVDSTLKIQPAELGDSAVYLCASSLDQRGRFSEQFFGPGTRLTVL.